This T cell receptor (beta chain) was sequenced in a study of T cells after yellow fever vaccination. TCRdb reprocessed the 5' RACE reads with MiXCR, giving one entry per CDR3 protein. The profile covers some 200,000 distinct CDR3 sequences, with 9.5% to 12% appearing a single time and 36% taken by the ten largest. Study-wide points: FACS-sorted repertoires could contain abundant clonotypes contaminating from the bulk population. Post-booster repertoires contained most primary-vaccination clones again (about 96% CD4, 88% CD8).

In this sample, this clonotype turned up many times. What it binds is unknown. The sequence was collected from a man between 18 and 35 years old who received the YFV17D yellow fever vaccine. The input for sequencing was CD8+ T cells sorted from PBMCs, taken 15 days after the yellow fever booster vaccination.

This CDR3 is CASSQHQGPSYEQYF. In DNA, the CDR3 is TGTGCCAGCAGCCAGCACCAGGGGCCCTCCTACGAGCAGTACTTC. V and J are TRBV7-8 and TRBJ2-7, with TRBD1 as a possible D gene (6 bases). The V end lost 5 bases, the J end lost 0 bases, and 14 bases lay between the germline ends. The germline V gene encodes CDR1 SGHVS and CDR2 FQNEAQ. CDR3 size: 15 residues.